The 12 T cell receptor beta chains presented below share a single source sample, sequenced in a study of control samples from healthy donors and cancer patients. Using immunoSEQ multiplex PCR, the repertoire was profiled, and TCRdb retains in-frame clones only, with some absent. The table shows about 12,000 clones, with 70% to 90% occurring only once. Sequenced: formalin-fixed, paraffin-embedded tissue. The receptors come from a male donor with melanoma.

This clone was detected once. The chain combines TRBV7-9 with TRBJ2-1; 10 nucleotides match TRBD2. The CDR3 is 16 amino acids. Unmatched junction bases numbered 4, after V lost 1 base and J lost 4 bases. Looked up from germline, CDR1 is SEHNR and CDR2 is FQNEAQ (reference sequence). The CDR3 DNA follows: TGTGCCAGCAGCTTAGACGGGACTAGCGCTTACAATGAGCAGTTCTTC. As protein: CASSLDGTSAYNEQFF. Using reference TRBV7-9 and TRBJ2-1 for the parts outside the CDR3, the full variable domain is DTGVSQNPRHKITKRGQNVTFRCDPISEHNRLYWYRQTLGQGPEFLTYFQNEAQLEKSRLLSDRFSAERPKGSFSTLEIQRTEQGDSAMYLCASSLDGTSAYNEQFFGPGTRLTVL.

This chain links TRBV19 with TRBJ2-3; D remains ambiguous. V lost 6 bases and J lost 2, with 3 bases in between. This CDR3 is 11 amino acids long. The germline V gene has CDR1 LNHDA and CDR2 SQIVND (reference sequence). The CDR3 sequence is CASSYTDTQYF. CDR3 nucleotide sequence: TGTGCCAGTAGCTACACAGATACGCAGTATTTT.

This clone showed up just once. The chain combines TRBV7-9 with TRBJ2-3; tentative D call: TRBD1 (6 bases). This CDR3 has 14 residues. Deletions cut 3 bases from V and 0 bases from J, with 7 bases between. CDR1 is SEHNR, CDR2 FQNEAQ, per germline (reference sequence). CDR3 nucleotides: TGTGCCAGCAGCTTCACAGGGAGCACAGATACGCAGTATTTT. Translated, it gives CASSFTGSTDTQYF.

This chain connects TRBV7-9 to TRBJ2-7; D gene uncertain. The CDR3 is 13 residues long. In germline, CDR1 is SEHNR, CDR2 FQNEAQ (reference sequence). The V end was cut by 6 bases, the J end by 2 bases, with 11 bases between. CDR3 nucleotides: TGTGCCAGCAGTTCAGACAATGCCTACGAGCAGTACGTC. It specifies CASSSDNAYEQYV.

The J gene is TRBJ2-5, the V gene TRBV5-6; D unclear. Trimming left V 0 bases short and J 1 base short, with 4 bases between. The germline gives CDR1 SGHDT, CDR2 YYEEEE. There are 13 residues in the CDR3. CDR3 region: CASSLDGQETQYF. The CDR3 DNA follows: TGTGCCAGCAGCTTGGACGGCCAAGAGACCCAGTACTTC. Drawing the rest from reference TRBV5-6 and TRBJ2-5, the complete variable domain is DAGVTQSPTHLIKTRGQQVTLRCSPKSGHDTVSWYQQALGQGPQFIFQYYEEEERQRGNFPDRFSGHQFPNYSSELNVNALLLGDSALYLCASSLDGQETQYFGPGTRLLVL.

The chain has TRBV6-1 and TRBJ2-7; TRBD2 matches at 7 bases. Trimming took 3 bases from V and 4 from J; bases not matched to a gene: 6. The length of the CDR3 is 14 residues. The germline V gene has CDR1 MNHNS and CDR2 SASEGT. CDR3 sequence (DNA): TGTGCCAGCAGTGAGACGGGAGGATATTACGAGCAGTACGTC. Translated, it gives CASSETGGYYEQYV.

The rearrangement joins TRBV24-1 to TRBJ2-5; the D call may be TRBD1 or TRBD2 (7 bases each). The CDR3 loop spans 17 amino acids. CDR1 and CDR2 (germline): KGHDR, SFDVKD. V lost 5 bases and J 4 bases, leaving 22 bases between the germline ends. The CDR3 DNA is TGTGCCACCAGTGGAAGAGGGTTAGACAGGGAGGGAGAGACCCAGTACTTC. Protein sequence: CATSGRGLDREGETQYF.

The chain links TRBV5-6 to TRBJ1-2, with D unclear. CDR1 is SGHDT, CDR2 YYEEEE, per germline. The V end was cut by 0 bases, the J end by 4 bases, with 10 bases between. This CDR3 has 14 amino acids. The CDR3 region has the DNA TGTGCCAGCAGCTTGGGGGTCCAGGTCTATGGCTACACCTTC. This codes for CASSLGVQVYGYTF. Full variable domain (remainder filled in from reference TRBV5-6 and TRBJ1-2): DAGVTQSPTHLIKTRGQQVTLRCSPKSGHDTVSWYQQALGQGPQFIFQYYEEEERQRGNFPDRFSGHQFPNYSSELNVNALLLGDSALYLCASSLGVQVYGYTFGSGTRLTVV.

The chain couples TRBV7-9 to TRBJ1-4; 10 bases map to TRBD1. The CDR3 is 15 residues long. V trimming: 5 bases; J trimming: 2 bases; junction bases outside the gene matches: 2. From germline, CDR1 is SEHNR and CDR2 FQNEAQ (reference sequence). The CDR3: CASSPGQGTNEKLFF. CDR3 nucleotides: TGTGCCAGCAGCCCGGGACAGGGGACTAATGAAAAACTGTTTTTT.

This rearrangement joins TRBV3-1 (or the pseudogene TRBV3-2) to TRBJ1-2, with D maybe TRBD1 (5 bases). The CDR3 has 12 residues. The germline V and J ends were trimmed by 4 bases and 8 bases, with 11 bases remaining between them. The V gene's germline CDR1 is LGHDT and CDR2 YNNKEL (reference sequence). CDR3 residues: CASSPFGGGYTF. The DNA of the CDR3 is TGTGCCAGCAGCCCTTTTGGGGGGGGCTACACCTTC.

The chain combines TRBV9 with TRBJ2-1; 8 positions match TRBD1. Germline V gene lookup returns CDR1 SGDLS and CDR2 YYNGEE. Trimming removed 2 bases from V and 7 bases from J; junction bases left unmatched: 2. This CDR3 spans 13 amino acids. The CDR3 loop is CASSVWTGNEQFF. CDR3 nucleotides: TGTGCCAGCAGCGTTTGGACAGGGAATGAGCAGTTCTTC.

The chain couples TRBV4-3 to TRBJ2-1; TRBD1 matches at 7 bases. CDR1 is LGHNA, CDR2 YSLEER, per germline. Losses at the gene ends were 0 bases for V and 4 bases for J; bases not matched to a gene: 3. CDR3 size: 15 residues. DNA of the CDR3: TGCGCCAGCAGCCAAGATGGGACAGATTACAATGAGCAGTTCTTC. Translating it yields CASSQDGTDYNEQFF.